Sequencing of this TCR beta chain was carried out in a study of T cell changes during pregnancy in multiple sclerosis. Germline V gene sequence: CDR1 LNHDA, CDR2 SQIVND (reference sequence). Trimming removed 6 bases from V and 7 bases from J; junction bases left unmatched: 8. CDR3 length: 14 residues. The protocol was immunoSEQ multiplex PCR, while the TCRdb copy is restricted to in-frame clones and leaves out a portion. The table lists about 36,000 clones, about nine tenths of them singletons, with around 0.47% in the top ten. The chain is built from TRBV19 and TRBJ1-4, with 7 bases matching TRBD1. Specimen: CD4+ T cells from peripheral blood mononuclear cells, collected in the second trimester of pregnancy. This TCR was sampled from a female donor in good health, enrolled as a control in a pregnancy study. CDR3 protein: CASSLQGFAEKLFF. As DNA, the CDR3 is TGTGCCAGTAGCCTACAGGGGTTTGCTGAAAAACTGTTTTTT.